This TCR beta chain stems from a study of T cell responses to AZD1222 COVID-19 vaccine. Germline CDR1 reads LGHDT; CDR2 reads YNNKEL (reference sequence). V was shortened by 1 base and J by 8 bases, with 14 bases between the two germline ends. The CDR3 loop spans 14 amino acids. The method was immunoSEQ multiplex PCR; TCRdb's version includes in-frame clones alone and lacks a portion of them. Of some 130,000 clones in the sample, roughly 87% are singletons; the top ten hold about 2.5%. This clonotype originated in an adult who received the AZD1222 COVID-19 vaccine. The chain joins TRBV3-1 (or the pseudogene TRBV3-2) to TRBJ1-1; tentatively, D is TRBD1 (5 bases). The starting material was peripheral blood, obtained 28 days after the second AZD1222 dose. The CDR3 nucleotides are TGTGCCAGCAGCCAAGTTACAGGTCGTGAGGAAGCTTTCTTT. Protein product: CASSQVTGREEAFF.